A single sample gave rise to the 17 T cell receptor beta chains below, sequenced in a study of blood T cell repertoires in COVID-19. The data were produced by immunoSEQ multiplex PCR, yet TCRdb's version contains in-frame clones alone and is incomplete. The table has 180,000 or so clones, around 83% seen once; the top ten hold roughly 2.8%. Sequences were obtained from peripheral blood. The origin of the receptors is a woman aged 25 to 39 with active or convalescent COVID-19.

The chain links TRBV14 to TRBJ1-2; no reliable D call. CDR3 size: 15 residues. CDR1 and CDR2 (germline): SGHDN, FVKESK. The V end lost 0 bases, the J end lost 4 bases, and 12 bases lay between the germline ends. The CDR3 sequence: CASSQEWARPYGYTF. CDR3 nucleotides: TGTGCCAGCAGCCAAGAATGGGCCAGGCCCTATGGCTACACCTTC.

The J gene is TRBJ2-1, the V gene TRBV20-1, with 7 bases lining up with TRBD1. V trimming: 3 bases; J trimming: 6 bases; junction bases outside the gene matches: 11. Germline CDR1 reads DFQATT; CDR2 reads SNEGSKA (reference sequence). The CDR3 is made up of 15 amino acids. CDR3 coding DNA: TGCAGTGCTAGTGATCCCCACAGGGGAAGCAATGAGCAGTTCTTC. It is translated as CSASDPHRGSNEQFF.

The rearrangement joins TRBV20-1 to TRBJ1-2, with D perhaps matching TRBD1 (5 bases). Per germline, CDR1 DFQATT and CDR2 SNEGSKA (reference sequence). Between the trimmed V and J ends, which lost 3 bases and 13 bases, there was a span of 15 bases. There are 11 residues in the CDR3. The DNA of the CDR3 is TGCAGTGCTAGGGGGGGAGTATTTAGCACCTTC. Encoded protein: CSARGGVFSTF.

The chain combines TRBV11-2 with TRBJ2-7, with TRBD2 matching over 11 bases. Germline trimming cut 2 bases from V and 5 bases from J; bases unmatched to any gene: 8. CDR3 size: 16 residues. CDR1 and CDR2 from the germline V gene are SGHAT and FQNNGV. The CDR3 here is CASSLQTSGGSNEQYF. CDR3 nucleotide sequence: TGTGCCAGCAGCTTACAAACTAGCGGGGGTAGTAACGAGCAGTACTTC.

CDR3 nucleotides: TGTGCCAGCCAGGGTGGGACTGAAGCTTTCTTT. This codes for CASQGGTEAFF. V is TRBV28 and J is TRBJ1-1; tentative D call: TRBD1 (5 bases). The CDR3 covers 11 residues. Germline lookup yields CDR1 MDHEN and CDR2 SYDVKM. V lost 8 bases, J lost 5 bases, and 9 bases lay in between.

The chain combines TRBV7-9 with TRBJ2-7; 8 bases align to TRBD2. CDR1 and CDR2 (germline): SEHNR, FQNEAQ (reference sequence). The CDR3 has 15 residues. V was clipped by 6 bases and J by 2 bases; unmatched bases: 9. The CDR3: CASSPGGAQAYEQYF. The CDR3 bases are TGTGCCAGCAGTCCCGGGGGGGCACAAGCCTACGAGCAGTACTTC.

V usage is TRBV12-3 or TRBV12-4 and J usage is TRBJ1-2, with 9 bases fitting TRBD1. V shed 6 bases, J shed 7 bases, and the junction held 6 bases outside the gene matches. The CDR3 covers 13 residues. The CDR3 DNA is TGTGCCAGCAGCCCGGGACAGGGAGGTGGCTACACCTTC. Translated: CASSPGQGGGYTF.

This clone came up once. The chain carries TRBV27 and TRBJ1-6, with 11 bases lining up with TRBD1. The CDR3 runs 19 residues. CDR1 and CDR2 (germline): MNHEY, SMNVEV (reference sequence). Trimming at V came to 0 bases and at J to 3 bases, leaving 7 bases not matched to a gene. The CDR3 nucleotides are TGTGCCAGCAGTTTATCCATTGCGGACAGGGGGCGCTATAATTCACCCCTCCACTTT. It translates to CASSLSIADRGRYNSPLHF.

The chain couples TRBV19 to TRBJ1-5; the D gene is possibly TRBD1 (6 bases). V was pared by 7 bases and J by 1 base, with 14 bases between. Germline-derived CDR1 and CDR2 are LNHDA and SQIVND (reference sequence). The CDR3 is 15 amino acids. CDR3 bases: TGTGCCAGTATGATGGACACAGGGAGCAATCAGCCCCAGCATTTT. Encoded protein: CASMMDTGSNQPQHF.

The chain uses TRBV14 and TRBJ2-7; 9 bases agree with TRBD1. Germline V CDR1 and CDR2: SGHDN, FVKESK. This CDR3 is 14 amino acids long. With 3 bases clipped from V and 4 bases from J, the junction kept 4 bases outside the gene matches. CDR3 region: CASSQYRGPYEQYF. CDR3 nucleotides: TGTGCCAGCAGCCAGTACAGGGGGCCATACGAGCAGTACTTC.

The rearrangement uses TRBV24-1 and TRBJ1-2, with D perhaps matching TRBD1 (5 bases). Germline values: CDR1 KGHDR, CDR2 SFDVKD. The germline V and J ends were trimmed by 4 bases and 2 bases, with 7 bases remaining between them. The CDR3 runs to 13 residues. As DNA, the CDR3 is TGTGCCACCAGTGACTCAGGGAACTATGGCTACACCTTC. Translated, it gives CATSDSGNYGYTF.

This chain's CDR3 is CASSLGAGDYGYTF. Written as DNA, the CDR3 is TGTGCCAGCAGCCTGGGGGCAGGAGACTATGGCTACACCTTC. The V call is TRBV13, the J call TRBJ1-2; possibly TRBD1 for D (6 bases). The CDR3 covers 14 residues. Germline V CDR1 and CDR2: PRHDT, FYEKMQ (reference sequence). V was pared by 5 bases and J by 3 bases, with 13 bases between.

This chain connects TRBV7-2 to TRBJ2-7; 7 nucleotides align to TRBD2. Trimming cost V 1 base and J 4 bases; bases outside gene matches: 10. The germline V gene encodes CDR1 SGHTA and CDR2 FQGNSA. The CDR3 sequence is 16 residues long. The CDR3 bases are TGTGCCAGCAGCTTAGATGGAGGCGGGGGTGCGTACGAGCAGTACTTC. Translated, it gives CASSLDGGGGAYEQYF.

In its sample, this clone was seen a few times. The chain links TRBV10-2 to TRBJ1-2; 8 bases fit TRBD1. The J segment lost 6 bases and the V segment lost 5 bases, leaving 8 bases of the junction unmatched. Germline V gene sequence: CDR1 WSHSY, CDR2 SAAADI. The CDR3 covers 14 residues. The CDR3 bases are TGCGCCAGCAGTCCGGCAGGGGGCTTTAATGGCTACACCTTC. The encoded protein is CASSPAGGFNGYTF.

The chain employs TRBV3-1 (or the pseudogene TRBV3-2) and TRBJ1-4, with 8 bases lining up with TRBD1. Germline-derived CDR1 and CDR2 are LGHDT and YNNKEL (reference sequence). The CDR3 sequence is 15 residues long. The J segment lost 12 bases and the V segment lost 2 bases, leaving 11 bases of the junction unmatched. CDR3 nucleotide sequence: TGTGCCAGCAGCCAAAGGGAGGACAGGGATCGGGAACTGTTTTTT. Protein sequence: CASSQREDRDRELFF.

V is TRBV27 and J is TRBJ2-7, with 9 bases aligning to TRBD1. With V trimmed by 3 bases and J by 5 bases, 5 bases remained unmatched. Germline V lookup: CDR1 MNHEY, CDR2 SMNVEV (reference sequence). CDR3 size: 14 residues. Here the CDR3 reads CASSLTGGLDEQYF. The CDR3 coding sequence is TGTGCCAGCAGTTTGACAGGGGGTCTGGACGAGCAGTACTTC.

CDR3 in DNA: TGTGCCTGGAGTGTAGCCAGGGTCCCTGGAAACACCATATATTTT. It specifies CAWSVARVPGNTIYF. The chain couples TRBV30 to TRBJ1-3; possibly TRBD1 for D (5 bases). Trimming removed 0 bases from V and 2 bases from J, with 11 bases in between. CDR1 and CDR2 (germline): GTSNPN, SVGIG (reference sequence). This CDR3 is 15 amino acids long.